The 5 T cell receptor beta chains below come from one sample, sequenced in a study of blood T cell repertoires in COVID-19. TCRdb's table, derived via immunoSEQ multiplex PCR, lists solely in-frame clones and lacks some. The data contain 95,000 to 120,000 clones, 85% of them singletons. Sequencing was done on a sample of peripheral blood. The source of these receptors is a human donor in a cohort sampled during active COVID-19.

In this sample, this clone turned up a few times. The chain is built from TRBV7-2 and TRBJ2-3, with 9 bases lining up with TRBD1. This CDR3 is 16 amino acids long. Germline V gives CDR1 SGHTA, CDR2 FQGNSA. V lost 1 base and J lost 2; bases outside the gene matches: 4. The CDR3 loop reads CASSLVGTGHTDTQYF. The CDR3 DNA sequence: TGTGCCAGCAGCTTAGTCGGGACAGGGCACACAGATACGCAGTATTTT.

This chain's CDR3 is CASSLPLGRQETQYF. CDR3 nucleotide sequence: TGTGCCAGCAGTCTCCCTTTGGGCCGTCAAGAGACCCAGTACTTC. The chain has TRBV6-2 or TRBV6-3 and TRBJ2-5; no clear D gene. CDR1 and CDR2 from the germline V gene are MNHEY and SVGEGT. V was clipped by 5 bases and J by 2 bases, with 15 bases between them. The length of the CDR3 is 15 residues.

The V and J genes are TRBV6-6 and TRBJ1-1; D possibly corresponds to TRBD1 (6 bases). V was clipped by 5 bases and J by 3 bases, with 10 bases between them. Germline-derived CDR1 and CDR2 are MNHNY and SVGAGI (reference sequence). The CDR3 length is 13 residues. The CDR3 spells CASSRQVYTEAFF. DNA for the CDR3: TGTGCCAGCAGTCGACAGGTGTACACTGAAGCTTTCTTT.

The CDR3 is CASSYSRQNEQFF. CDR3 nucleotides: TGTGCCAGCAGTTACTCGAGGCAGAATGAGCAGTTCTTC. The rearrangement uses TRBV6-2 or TRBV6-3 and TRBJ2-1; D call uncertain. Trimming removed 0 bases at V and 7 bases at J, with 7 bases between. The CDR3 has 13 residues. CDR1 and CDR2 from the germline V gene are MNHEY and SVGEGT.

This chain links TRBV19 with TRBJ1-2, with a possible D match to TRBD1 (5 bases). The germline gives CDR1 LNHDA, CDR2 SQIVND (reference sequence). The CDR3 contains 14 residues. Trimming pared 6 bases from V and 5 bases from J, leaving 16 bases between. The CDR3: CASSKDDRPYGYTF. The CDR3 DNA reads as TGTGCCAGTAGCAAAGATGACAGACCGTATGGCTACACCTTC.